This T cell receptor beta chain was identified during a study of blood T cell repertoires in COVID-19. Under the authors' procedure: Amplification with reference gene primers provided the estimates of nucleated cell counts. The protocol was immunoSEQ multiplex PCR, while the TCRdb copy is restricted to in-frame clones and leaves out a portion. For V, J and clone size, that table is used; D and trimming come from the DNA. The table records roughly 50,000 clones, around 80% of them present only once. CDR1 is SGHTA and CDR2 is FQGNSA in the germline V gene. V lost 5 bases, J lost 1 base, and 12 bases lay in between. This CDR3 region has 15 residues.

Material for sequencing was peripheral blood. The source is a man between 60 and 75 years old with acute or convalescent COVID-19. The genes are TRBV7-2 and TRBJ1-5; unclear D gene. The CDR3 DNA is TGTGCCAGCAGCGACTTCACGGGGAGCAATCAGCCCCAGCATTTT. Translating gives CASSDFTGSNQPQHF. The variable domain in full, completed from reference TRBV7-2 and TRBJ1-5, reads GAGVSQSPSNKVTEKGKDVELRCDPISGHTALYWYRQSLGQGLEFLIYFQGNSAPDKSGLPSDRFSAERTGGSVSTLTIQRTQQEDSAVYLCASSDFTGSNQPQHFGDGTRLSIL.